The subject of this entry is one T cell receptor (beta chain). This clonotype was detected ten times or more. Its antigen target is currently unknown. No much larger clone exists at a distance of one base, and base qualities are not known. The germline V gene (reference sequence) specifies LNHDA as CDR1 and SQIVND as CDR2. Including cysteine and phenylalanine, the CDR3 has 15 amino acids. Only the CDR3 DNA is retained, 45 bases long and in frame from the first base. At the junction V is shortened by 3 bases and J by 3 bases; bases outside the gene matches: 6. This specimen comes from a study of regulatory T cells in long-lasting Graves disease (dated by TCRdb to the early 2020s). Turning to the overall study: Patients with newly diagnosed Graves' disease had been on antithyroid drugs for under 3 months. A total of roughly 35 samples underwent TCR sequencing: around 13 from persistent and roughly 20 from newly diagnosed Graves' disease patients. The study was conducted in China and was registered as a clinical trial. Persistent Graves' disease patients were compared with newly diagnosed Graves' disease patients by peripheral blood TCR sequencing and RNA sequencing. The paper as a whole reports these results and caveats: Lower TCR Shannon entropy and fewer highly expanded clones were observed in persistent Graves' disease patients than in newly diagnosed patients, which suggested clonal expansion. Only the TCR beta chain was sequenced and analyzed. As a limitation, the authors acknowledged that the small sample size may reduce accuracy. Only peripheral blood was studied, because thyroid tissue, the primary lesion, was inaccessible. Preferential use of TRBV28, TRBJ1-2 and TRBJ2-5 was observed in persistent disease, whereas TRBV20-1 and TRBJ2-1 were favored in newly diagnosed disease. A larger number of public clonotypes was shared among persistent patients (approximately 3,000) than among newly diagnosed patients (roughly 970).

The time point label, read with the paper, signifies: newly diagnosed GD, antithyroid drugs for less than 3 months. For both TCR sequencing and RNA sequencing, RNA was extracted from PBMCs using TRIzol. The diagnosis of Graves' disease followed American Thyroid Association guidelines. The patients came from an endocrinology department in Xi'an, China. Each patient gave around 9.2 milliliters of peripheral blood, collected in an EDTA anticoagulant tube. Ficoll Paque Plus density gradient separation was used to isolate PBMCs, and no additional T cell sorting was done. An Agilent 2100 Bioanalyzer and agarose gel were used to check RNA quality, and a NanoDrop 2000 was used to measure RNA concentration. The method was multiplex PCR. TCRdb lists the instrument as Illumina HiSeq 4000. TCR beta libraries were built with iRepertoire HTBI primers and Arm-PCR amplification of CDR3 regions. Before sequencing, the PCR products underwent gel purification. On the authors' methods: Gene usage analysis of CDR3 amino acid clonotypes used the roughly 62 TRBV and 14 to 15 TRBJ segments found across samples. Filtered high-quality paired reads were merged into contigs using COPE and FqMerger. BLAST was used to align contigs to IMGT TRBV, TRBD and TRBJ reference genes, and CDR3 was defined according to IMGT. Any clonotype with a frequency above 0.1% was counted as a highly expanded clone. Shannon entropy served as the measure of repertoire diversity, while the Gini coefficient captured V-J evenness. A clonotype found in more than one individual was treated as public. TCRdb redid the processing of the public reads, applying fastp at Q25 and MiXCR, and retained in-frame beta chains. Here each entry gathers all rows of one CDR3 protein and keeps the most common genes and DNA. TCRdb, not the original authors, processed these V and J calls. The sample table shows a few hundred thousand distinct CDR3 sequences, and 18% are seen once. Clones ranked in the top ten supply 14% of the sample.

This same sample was also part of a study on T cells in Graves' hyperthyroidism and ophthalmopathy. The second paper further reports: Stable Graves' hyperthyroidism was defined as the absence of progression to ophthalmopathy over 18 months of follow-up. Hyperthyroidism patients were newly diagnosed, with disease duration under 2 months, and aged 18 to 65 years. Patients with uncontrolled infections, other autoimmune diseases, pregnancy or lactation were excluded. Diagnoses were established on the basis of clinical symptoms, serum thyroxine and TRAb, thyroid ultrasound, and orbital computed tomography. The first round of RT-PCR for the TCR CDR3 was performed with the HTBI primer set and the Qiagen OneStep RT-PCR kit. Blood samples also contained most of the expanded thyroid clonotypes (frequency above 0.001), which suggests that blood repertoires may reflect thyroid immune responses. A model built on a 13 V-J signature distinguished ophthalmopathy from stable hyperthyroidism, reaching 85% to 90% sensitivity and 81.08% specificity in cross-validation and 80%/75% in testing. During validation, the model predicted progression to ophthalmopathy a median of approximately 6 months ahead of onset, with 60% to 71% sensitivity and less than 85% specificity. A discovery cohort of about a hundred patients, approximately 44 with Graves' ophthalmopathy and 55 to 60 with stable Graves' hyperthyroidism, was used to find distinguishing TCR V-J signatures. Prospective prediction of ophthalmopathy was tested in an independent validation cohort consisting of roughly 19 hyperthyroidism patients and approximately 16 patients who later progressed to ophthalmopathy. The approximately 90 discovery patients were randomly split 7:3 into training and test sets. The study also compared thyroid tissue and blood T-cell repertoires from 5 to 7 Graves' hyperthyroidism patients. After blood sampling, hyperthyroidism patients were treated with methimazole at a starting dose of 30 mg daily, and ophthalmopathy patients were treated with high-dose intravenous methylprednisolone. A second multiplex PCR round built the libraries, followed by size selection and purification. The libraries were sequenced on an Illumina HiSeq2000 using paired-end 100 bp reads. SOAPnuke was used to process the raw data, with reads discarded if the reads contained adapters or uncalled bases, had a mean Phred below 15, or lacked an exact constant-primer or identifier match. COPE v1.2.5 was used to merge high-quality paired reads, and clonotypes were defined as unique nucleotide sequences. MiTCR v1.1 was used to align clonotypes to the IMGT TRBV, TRBD and TRBJ reference segments. The analysis included only V-J combinations with a frequency above 0.0001, which together covered around 99% of the repertoires. A TCS score was defined as the ratio of F50 (clonal expansion) to E x V (chaos), with BLOSUM62-based TCRdist applied between CDR3 peptides within each V-J. Welch's t-statistics and random forest reduced roughly 540 V-J features to fewer than 15, which were used in a naive Bayes classifier (R e1071). Sample size was not statistically predetermined, and investigators were not blinded to group allocation. The paper reports TCR Vbeta CDR3 sequencing of over 120 peripheral blood samples: 43 ophthalmopathy, about 75 hyperthyroidism and approximately 17 progressor patients.

The rearranged chain carries TRBV19 and TRBJ1-2; TRBD1 agrees with 8 junctional bases. This clonotype was sampled from a woman aged 25 to 39 with Graves disease. Donor details come from another sample of the same person, matched by shared clones. The source material was peripheral blood mononuclear cells (PBMCs), sampled at new diagnosis, from a patient treated with antithyroid drugs. The CDR3 region has the sequence CASSIGQGFDYGYTF. The DNA sequence is as follows: TGTGCCAGTAGTATCGGACAGGGCTTCGACTATGGCTACACCTTC.